This T cell receptor (beta chain) emerged from a study of blood T cell repertoires in COVID-19. Study overall: PBMCs, B-cell-depleted T cells, or T cells provided the cDNA or gDNA that made up the material.

Measured with immunoSEQ multiplex PCR; TCRdb has only the in-frame clones, and not every one. The sample records some 500,000 clones, 85% to 90% being singletons. CDR3 length equals 16 residues. Germline V gives CDR1 LNHDA, CDR2 SQIVND (reference sequence). Trimming cost V 6 bases and J 11 bases; bases outside gene matches: 19. This clonotype was sampled from a woman between 50 and 59 years old with COVID-19, enrolled during active disease. The sequencing input was peripheral blood. This chain connects TRBV19 to TRBJ1-5, with TRBD1 identical over 7 bases. The DNA for the CDR3 is TGTGCCAGTAGCCCCGGAGGGGGCGGGCTCTGGGAGTCCCAGCATTTT. This encodes CASSPGGGGLWESQHF.